This TCR beta chain was obtained from a study of radiotherapy plus CTLA-4 blockade in lung cancer. CDR3 size: 14 residues. Trimming removed 5 bases at V and 4 bases at J, with 11 bases between. Germline CDR1 and CDR2: SGHTA and FQGNSA. Measured with immunoSEQ multiplex PCR; TCRdb has only the in-frame clones, and not every one. Here the sample spans roughly 78,000 clones, about 80% being singletons. The sequencing here drew on peripheral blood, taken from a patient treated with radiotherapy plus ipilimumab. The clonotype was recovered from a human donor with non-small cell lung cancer who had a complete response to radiotherapy plus ipilimumab. The chain combines TRBV7-2 with TRBJ1-4; possible D gene TRBD1, 5 bases. The CDR3 region has the DNA TGTGCCAGCAGCCCCCCGGGGCGTAATGAAAAACTGTTTTTT. Its translation: CASSPPGRNEKLFF.